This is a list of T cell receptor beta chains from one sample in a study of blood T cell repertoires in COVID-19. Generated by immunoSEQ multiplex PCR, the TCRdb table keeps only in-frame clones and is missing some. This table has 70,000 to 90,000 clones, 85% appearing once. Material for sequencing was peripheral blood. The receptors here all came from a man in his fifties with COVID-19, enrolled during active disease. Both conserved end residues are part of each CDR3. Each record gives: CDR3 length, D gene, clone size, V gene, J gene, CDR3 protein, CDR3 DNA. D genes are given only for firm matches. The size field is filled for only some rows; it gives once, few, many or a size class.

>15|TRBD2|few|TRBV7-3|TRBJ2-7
CASSVTSGSIHEQYF
TGTGCCAGCAGCGTGACTAGCGGGAGTATCCACGAGCAGTACTTC
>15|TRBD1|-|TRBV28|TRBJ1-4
CASSPGQGELEKLFF
TGTGCCAGCAGTCCCGGACAGGGCGAGTTGGAAAAACTGTTTTTT
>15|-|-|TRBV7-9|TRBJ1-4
CASSHWGETNEKLFF
TGTGCCAGCAGCCACTGGGGAGAAACTAATGAAAAACTGTTTTTT
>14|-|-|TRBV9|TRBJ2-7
CASSVGGYTYEQYF
TGTGCCAGCAGCGTAGGAGGTTACACCTACGAGCAGTACTTC
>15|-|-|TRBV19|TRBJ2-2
CASSIWADLGGELFF
TGTGCCAGTAGTATATGGGCAGACCTCGGCGGGGAGCTGTTTTTT
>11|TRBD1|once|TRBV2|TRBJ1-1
CASRLDRDAFF
TGTGCCAGCAGATTAGACAGGGACGCTTTCTTT
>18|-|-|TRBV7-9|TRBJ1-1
CASSLNQGPLQGITEAFF
TGTGCCAGCAGCTTAAATCAGGGCCCCCTGCAGGGCATCACTGAAGCTTTCTTT
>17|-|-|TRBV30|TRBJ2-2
CAWRLRPGEVRAGELFF
TGTGCCTGGAGACTGCGCCCGGGGGAAGTAAGGGCCGGGGAGCTGTTTTTT
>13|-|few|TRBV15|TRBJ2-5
CATSRDREETQYF
TGTGCCACCAGCAGAGATCGGGAGGAGACCCAGTACTTC
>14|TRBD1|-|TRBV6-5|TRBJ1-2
CASSRGQGVRGYTF
TGTGCCAGCAGTCGTGGACAGGGCGTGCGCGGCTACACCTTC
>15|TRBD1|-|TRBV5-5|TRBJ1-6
CASSYEARGNSPLHF
TGTGCCAGCAGCTACGAGGCCAGGGGGAATTCACCCCTCCACTTT
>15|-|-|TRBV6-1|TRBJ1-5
CASSEVDTGNQPQHF
TGTGCCAGCAGTGAAGTTGACACCGGCAATCAGCCCCAGCATTTT
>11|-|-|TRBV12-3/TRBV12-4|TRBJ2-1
CASSQNNEQFF
TGTGCCAGCAGTCAGAACAATGAGCAGTTCTTC
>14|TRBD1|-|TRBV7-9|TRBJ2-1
CASTETGQVNEQFF
TGTGCCAGCACCGAAACCGGACAGGTCAATGAGCAGTTCTTC
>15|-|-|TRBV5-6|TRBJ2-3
CASSRTPTGTDTQYF
TGTGCCAGCAGCCGCACTCCGACAGGCACAGATACGCAGTATTTT
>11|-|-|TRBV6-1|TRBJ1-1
CASRGGTEAFF
TGTGCCAGCAGGGGAGGGACTGAAGCTTTCTTT
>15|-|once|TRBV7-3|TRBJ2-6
CASSGQNSGANVLTF
TGTGCCAGCAGCGGACAGAACTCTGGGGCCAACGTCCTGACTTTC